A selection of T cell receptor beta chains follows, all from one sample in a study of somatic mutations in cytotoxic T cells in rheumatoid arthritis. Clones were read by immunoSEQ multiplex PCR, and TCRdb kept only the in-frame ones, dropping some. The table shows about 12,000 clones, with roughly 69% occurring only once. The specimen sequenced was CD8+ T cells sorted from blood. The receptor source for this set is a woman in her thirties or forties in good health. The CDR3 runs from the conserved cysteine through the conserved F or W. The D gene is left open where the match is weak. Only some rows state a clone size, as once, few, many or a class for expanded clones.

CDR3: CASLDSGNTIYF
DNA: TGTGCCAGCCTAGACTCTGGAAACACCATATATTTT
J: TRBJ1-3
V: TRBV27
size: NA
D: NA

CDR3: CASSEVIYEQYF
DNA: TGTGCCAGCAGTGAAGTCATCTACGAGCAGTACTTC
J: TRBJ2-7
V: TRBV2
size: few
D: NA

CDR3: CASSPEPGYYEQYF
DNA: TGTGCCAGCAGCCCCGAACCAGGGTACTACGAGCAGTACTTC
J: TRBJ2-7
V: TRBV7-6
size: NA
D: NA

CDR3: CASSTGQGLGYTF
DNA: TGTGCCAGTAGTACCGGACAGGGGCTTGGCTACACCTTC
J: TRBJ1-2
V: TRBV19
size: few
D: TRBD1

CDR3: CASSPRGGYGYTF
DNA: TGTGCCAGCTCGCCCAGAGGAGGGTATGGCTACACCTTC
J: TRBJ1-2
V: TRBV18
size: NA
D: NA

CDR3: CASSERGPDNQPQHF
DNA: TGTGCCAGCAGTGAAAGGGGGCCCGACAATCAGCCCCAGCATTTT
J: TRBJ1-5
V: TRBV28
size: NA
D: TRBD1

CDR3: CASSSEGSGSYEQYF
DNA: TGTGCCAGCAGCTCAGAGGGCAGCGGGAGCTACGAGCAGTACTTC
J: TRBJ2-7
V: TRBV9
size: NA
D: TRBD2

CDR3: CASSPLGAGPGQGFWEQFF
DNA: TGTGCCAGCAGTCCCTTAGGAGCGGGACCGGGACAGGGGTTTTGGGAGCAGTTCTTC
J: TRBJ2-1
V: TRBV7-6
size: NA
D: TRBD1

CDR3: CASSVDSGSTDTQYF
DNA: TGTGCCAGCAGCGTAGATAGCGGGAGTACAGATACGCAGTATTTT
J: TRBJ2-3
V: TRBV9
size: few
D: TRBD2

CDR3: CASTLGWGEAFF
DNA: TGTGCCAGCACCCTCGGTTGGGGTGAAGCTTTCTTT
J: TRBJ1-1
V: TRBV7-2
size: NA
D: NA

CDR3: CASTRQGWVNSPLHF
DNA: TGTGCCAGCACCCGACAGGGGTGGGTTAATTCACCCCTCCACTTT
J: TRBJ1-6
V: TRBV28
size: NA
D: TRBD1

CDR3: CASSGDGSSYNEQFF
DNA: TGTGCCAGCAGTGGGGACGGGAGCTCCTACAATGAGCAGTTCTTC
J: TRBJ2-1
V: TRBV2
size: once
D: NA

CDR3: CASSFPGNGDETQYF
DNA: TGTGCCAGCAGTTTCCCGGGGAACGGAGATGAGACCCAGTACTTC
J: TRBJ2-5
V: TRBV28
size: NA
D: NA

CDR3: CASSFWTSLNAGANVLTF
DNA: TGTGCCAGCAGCTTTTGGACTAGCTTAAATGCTGGGGCCAACGTCCTGACTTTC
J: TRBJ2-6
V: TRBV13
size: NA
D: TRBD2

CDR3: CASSPGGAGAAGTEAFF
DNA: TGCGCCAGCAGCCCTGGTGGGGCAGGGGCCGCGGGTACTGAAGCTTTCTTT
J: TRBJ1-1
V: TRBV4-1
size: NA
D: NA

CDR3: CASSLSSYQPQHF
DNA: TGTGCCAGCAGTTTAAGCTCATATCAGCCCCAGCATTTT
J: TRBJ1-5
V: TRBV28
size: NA
D: NA

CDR3: CASSYNRATEAFF
DNA: TGTGCCAGCAGTTATAACAGGGCTACTGAAGCTTTCTTT
J: TRBJ1-1
V: TRBV6-5
size: NA
D: NA

CDR3: CASSPGGVTDTQYF
DNA: TGTGCCAGCAGCCCTGGGGGCGTCACAGATACGCAGTATTTT
J: TRBJ2-3
V: TRBV11-3
size: NA
D: NA

CDR3: CASSFGQGYEQYF
DNA: TGTGCCAGCAGTTTCGGGCAGGGTTACGAGCAGTACTTC
J: TRBJ2-7
V: TRBV27
size: NA
D: NA

CDR3: CASSVGYLRQGNHGYTF
DNA: TGTGCCAGCAGCGTAGGCTACCTTCGACAGGGAAACCATGGCTACACCTTC
J: TRBJ1-2
V: TRBV9
size: NA
D: TRBD1

CDR3: CATSRGQNTGELFF
DNA: TGTGCCACCAGCAGGGGACAAAACACCGGGGAGCTGTTTTTT
J: TRBJ2-2
V: TRBV15
size: few
D: NA

CDR3: CASRPGQGLLYEQYF
DNA: TGTGCCAGCAGACCAGGACAGGGACTTCTCTACGAGCAGTACTTC
J: TRBJ2-7
V: TRBV28
size: NA
D: TRBD1

CDR3: CASSLGTGSRTEAFF
DNA: TGTGCCAGCAGCTTAGGGACAGGGTCGAGGACTGAAGCTTTCTTT
J: TRBJ1-1
V: TRBV13
size: once
D: TRBD1

CDR3: CASSLATGTFWNQPQHF
DNA: TGTGCCAGCAGCTTAGCGACGGGCACCTTTTGGAATCAGCCCCAGCATTTT
J: TRBJ1-5
V: TRBV7-2
size: once
D: NA

CDR3: CASSAYQGIGTEAFF
DNA: TGTGCCAGCAGCGCATATCAGGGAATTGGCACTGAAGCTTTCTTT
J: TRBJ1-1
V: TRBV11-2
size: NA
D: NA

CDR3: CASSDGTSGLHNEQFF
DNA: TGTGCCAGCAGCGACGGGACTAGCGGACTCCACAATGAGCAGTTCTTC
J: TRBJ2-1
V: TRBV9
size: NA
D: TRBD2

CDR3: CASSMGALSNQPQHF
DNA: TGTGCCAGTAGTATGGGTGCTTTAAGCAATCAGCCCCAGCATTTT
J: TRBJ1-5
V: TRBV19
size: NA
D: NA

CDR3: CASSLGDSNQPQHF
DNA: TGTGCCAGCAGTTTGGGGGATAGCAATCAGCCCCAGCATTTT
J: TRBJ1-5
V: TRBV27
size: NA
D: NA

CDR3: CASGLVQEADVILAGGNIGELFF
DNA: TGTGCTAGTGGTTTGGTACAAGAGGCAGACGTGATTCTAGCGGGGGGGAATATCGGGGAGCTGTTTTTT
J: TRBJ2-2
V: TRBV12-5
size: NA
D: TRBD2

CDR3: CASSSGQGGTDTQYF
DNA: TGTGCCAGCTCATCAGGACAGGGCGGGACAGATACGCAGTATTTT
J: TRBJ2-3
V: TRBV18
size: once
D: TRBD1

CDR3: CASSSTGAWTTDTQYF
DNA: TGTGCCAGCAGTTCGACAGGGGCATGGACCACAGATACGCAGTATTTT
J: TRBJ2-3
V: TRBV27
size: NA
D: TRBD1

CDR3: CASSYSGGFNEQFF
DNA: TGTGCCAGCAGTTACTCAGGGGGGTTCAATGAGCAGTTCTTC
J: TRBJ2-1
V: TRBV6-5
size: NA
D: NA

CDR3: CASSQEGGAGLEKTQYF
DNA: TGCGCCAGCAGCCAAGAGGGGGGTGCGGGACTAGAGAAGACCCAGTACTTC
J: TRBJ2-5
V: TRBV4-1
size: NA
D: TRBD2

CDR3: CASGLYNTGELFF
DNA: TGTGCTAGTGGTTTGTATAACACCGGGGAGCTGTTTTTT
J: TRBJ2-2
V: TRBV12-5
size: once
D: NA

CDR3: CASSADTRMRTDTQYF
DNA: TGTGCCAGCAGCGCAGACACGCGGATGAGGACAGATACGCAGTATTTT
J: TRBJ2-3
V: TRBV28
size: NA
D: NA

CDR3: CASSFGLAGENEQFF
DNA: TGTGCCAGCAGCTTCGGGCTAGCGGGAGAAAATGAGCAGTTCTTC
J: TRBJ2-1
V: TRBV11-2
size: NA
D: TRBD2

CDR3: CASGLNYAGQSRANVLTF
DNA: TGTGCTAGTGGTCTGAACTATGCAGGACAAAGTCGGGCCAACGTCCTGACTTTC
J: TRBJ2-6
V: TRBV12-5
size: NA
D: NA

CDR3: CASSDYSGGGETQYF
DNA: TGTGCCAGCAGTGATTATTCTGGGGGAGGAGAGACCCAGTACTTC
J: TRBJ2-5
V: TRBV25-1
size: NA
D: NA

CDR3: CASSLRAGGYTDTQYF
DNA: TGTGCCAGCAGCTTACGTGCGGGAGGGTACACAGATACGCAGTATTTT
J: TRBJ2-3
V: TRBV11-3
size: NA
D: TRBD2

CDR3: CASSRDTGELFF
DNA: TGTGCCAGCTCACGGGACACCGGGGAGCTGTTTTTT
J: TRBJ2-2
V: TRBV18
size: NA
D: NA

CDR3: CASSPEGETQYF
DNA: TGTGCCAGCAGTCCGGAGGGGGAGACCCAGTACTTC
J: TRBJ2-5
V: TRBV27
size: NA
D: NA